Reported below is one T cell receptor (beta chain). Its recognized antigen is unknown. Base qualities are not at hand, and no much larger clone is one base apart. The immunoSEQ Assay, a bias-controlled multiplex PCR, was used to amplify TCRbeta CDR3 regions from genomic DNA. The published analysis was carried out like this. Within the assay, amplification of reference gene primers was used to estimate how many nucleated cells each sample contained. Sequence reads were collapsed and filtered to measure the absolute abundance of every unique TCRbeta CDR3 rearrangement. For each sample, productive Simpson clonality was calculated by taking the square root of Simpson's diversity index across productive rearrangements. The table was pulled from immuneACCESS by TCRdb, which kept in-frame rearrangements only. Such tables lose some clones; where checked, under half of the loss comes from unresolved V genes, and the rest has no known cause. D and trimming were read from the DNA, whereas the V and J calls and clone size are those reported in that table. Across this sample there are under 250,000 clones, with approximately 85% seen only once. The ten largest make up approximately 9.6% of the sample.

V loses 1 base, J loses 2 bases, and the germline ends lie 11 bases apart. Via the germline V gene, CDR1 is LGHNA and CDR2 YSLEER. The CDR3 numbers 15 residues from cysteine through phenylalanine. The read is trimmed to its CDR3 DNA, 45 bases read in frame from base 1. The sample belongs to a study of blood T cell repertoires in COVID-19 (dated by TCRdb to 2018 to 2021). As for the study more broadly: Samples covering the acute and convalescent phases of COVID-19 were provided by collaborators in the United States, Italy and Spain. The prospective study material was composed of cDNA or gDNA derived from T cells, B-cell-depleted T cells, or PBMCs. Deeply sampled blood TCRbeta repertoires from subjects exposed to, actively infected with, or recovered from COVID-19 were included in the dataset. The repertoires were made available in a free public database intended to serve as a resource for research on the immune response to SARS-CoV-2. The samples were drawn from two sources: the first 160 participants of the ongoing ImmuneRACE study, and fewer than 1,500 subjects contributed by 6 global collaborators. A de-identified subject ID, COVID-19 status, age in years and sex were almost always included in the sample metadata. Where HLA class I and class II types were available, the types were taken from metadata supplied by the sample provider, not from assay-based typing.

The paper as a whole reports these results and caveats: The quantity of clinical and demographic metadata differed by source and by participant and was supplied without curation.

In the prospective study, participants were about 18 to 89 years old, resided in 24 geographic areas of the United States, and were enrolled through a virtual design. To assign participants to cohorts, the prospective study relied on clinical history that participants themselves reported in a screening survey and a study questionnaire. Mobile phlebotomists in the prospective study collected whole blood, serum and a nasopharyngeal or oropharyngeal swab from every participant. Additional blood draws and questionnaires over an approximately two-month period could optionally be provided by prospective study participants. Before DNA extraction, blood samples from the prospective study were shipped at room temperature or frozen.

Sequenced input: PBMCs or T cells enriched from blood (not recorded which). The rearranged segments are TRBV4-3 and TRBJ1-2; the D gene is possibly TRBD1, with 5 bases matching. This receptor was obtained from a woman aged 45 to 65 with acute COVID-19. The bases are TGCGCCAGCAGCCAAGCCCAGGGTTTAAACTATGGCTACACCTTC. Its protein reads: CASSQAQGLNYGYTF.